Listed below are T cell receptor beta chains from one sample, sequenced in a study of blood T cell repertoires in COVID-19. The table came from immunoSEQ multiplex PCR; TCRdb's copy has only in-frame clones and leaves some out. The sample shows 90,000 to 120,000 clones, about 91% of them seen only once. The specimen sequenced was peripheral blood. These receptors all come from a man over 45 with active or convalescent COVID-19. CDR3s include the opening cysteine and the closing phenylalanine or tryptophan. Each record gives: clone size, J gene, D gene, V gene, CDR3 protein, CDR3 DNA. A D gene is named only where the DNA matches it firmly. Clone size appears in some rows only: once, few, many, or a class for an expanded clone.

clone size: NA
J gene: TRBJ1-3
D gene: TRBD1
V gene: TRBV6-5
CDR3 protein: CASSFHSGTAGNTIYF
CDR3 DNA: TGTGCCAGCAGTTTTCACTCCGGGACAGCTGGAAACACCATATATTTT

clone size: NA
J gene: TRBJ2-5
D gene: TRBD2
V gene: TRBV7-2
CDR3 protein: CASSSGTSGEGETQYF
CDR3 DNA: TGTGCCAGCAGCTCCGGGACTAGCGGGGAAGGGGAGACCCAGTACTTC

clone size: once
J gene: TRBJ1-4
D gene: TRBD1
V gene: TRBV7-9
CDR3 protein: CASSLGQATNEKLFF
CDR3 DNA: TGTGCCAGCAGCCTAGGACAGGCAACTAATGAAAAACTGTTTTTT

clone size: few
J gene: TRBJ1-1
D gene: NA
V gene: TRBV11-2
CDR3 protein: CASTGVGGTEAFF
CDR3 DNA: TGTGCCAGTACCGGGGTAGGGGGCACTGAAGCTTTCTTT

clone size: NA
J gene: TRBJ2-2
D gene: TRBD2
V gene: TRBV28
CDR3 protein: CATTGGVDTGELFF
CDR3 DNA: TGTGCCACTACGGGGGGGGTCGACACCGGGGAGCTGTTTTTT

clone size: NA
J gene: TRBJ2-1
D gene: NA
V gene: TRBV10-3
CDR3 protein: CAISDFSDGNSYNEQFF
CDR3 DNA: TGTGCCATCAGTGACTTCTCGGACGGGAACTCCTACAATGAGCAGTTCTTC

clone size: once
J gene: TRBJ1-1
D gene: TRBD1
V gene: TRBV5-4
CDR3 protein: CASKGKGAELGTEAFF
CDR3 DNA: TGTGCCAGCAAGGGAAAGGGGGCTGAACTCGGGACTGAAGCTTTCTTT

clone size: NA
J gene: TRBJ1-6
D gene: NA
V gene: TRBV7-6
CDR3 protein: CASSLENRENSPLHF
CDR3 DNA: TGTGCCAGCAGCTTAGAGAACAGGGAAAATTCACCCCTCCACTTT

clone size: NA
J gene: TRBJ1-2
D gene: NA
V gene: TRBV5-1
CDR3 protein: CASSLEGDYGYTF
CDR3 DNA: TGCGCCAGCAGCTTGGAGGGAGACTATGGCTACACCTTC

clone size: once
J gene: TRBJ2-1
D gene: TRBD2
V gene: TRBV7-2
CDR3 protein: CASSWGLAEGNEQFF
CDR3 DNA: TGTGCCAGCAGCTGGGGACTAGCGGAAGGAAATGAGCAGTTCTTC

clone size: NA
J gene: TRBJ1-2
D gene: NA
V gene: TRBV28
CDR3 protein: CASSLQSITGYTF
CDR3 DNA: TGTGCCAGCAGTTTACAGTCAATTACCGGCTACACCTTC

clone size: NA
J gene: TRBJ2-2
D gene: TRBD1
V gene: TRBV6-5
CDR3 protein: CASRDRGLYTGELFF
CDR3 DNA: TGTGCCAGCAGGGACAGGGGGCTTTACACCGGGGAGCTGTTTTTT

clone size: NA
J gene: TRBJ2-3
D gene: TRBD1
V gene: TRBV30
CDR3 protein: CAWRRDSATDTQYF
CDR3 DNA: TGTGCCTGGAGACGGGACAGCGCCACAGATACGCAGTATTTT

clone size: NA
J gene: TRBJ2-1
D gene: TRBD2
V gene: TRBV6-1
CDR3 protein: CASSEGASGIGEQFF
CDR3 DNA: TGTGCCAGCAGTGAAGGGGCTAGCGGGATTGGAGAGCAGTTCTTC

clone size: NA
J gene: TRBJ2-4
D gene: TRBD2
V gene: TRBV15
CDR3 protein: CATSRDLSGSADIQYF
CDR3 DNA: TGTGCCACCAGCAGAGATCTTAGCGGGAGCGCGGACATTCAGTACTTC

clone size: NA
J gene: TRBJ1-2
D gene: TRBD1
V gene: TRBV29-1
CDR3 protein: CSVGGVQGIGYGYTF
CDR3 DNA: TGCAGCGTTGGGGGGGTACAGGGGATTGGGTATGGCTACACCTTC

clone size: NA
J gene: TRBJ1-1
D gene: NA
V gene: TRBV28
CDR3 protein: CASPPAEGHTEAFF
CDR3 DNA: TGTGCCAGCCCCCCCGCGGAGGGACACACTGAAGCTTTCTTT

clone size: NA
J gene: TRBJ1-2
D gene: TRBD1
V gene: TRBV5-1
CDR3 protein: CASSLEAGGYGYTF
CDR3 DNA: TGCGCCAGCAGCTTGGAGGCAGGGGGCTATGGCTACACCTTC

clone size: NA
J gene: TRBJ2-1
D gene: NA
V gene: TRBV27
CDR3 protein: CASSLRGGYDEQFF
CDR3 DNA: TGTGCCAGCAGTTTAAGGGGTGGGTACGATGAGCAGTTCTTC

clone size: NA
J gene: TRBJ2-3
D gene: TRBD2
V gene: TRBV6-1
CDR3 protein: CASSATLAGVGIDTQYF
CDR3 DNA: TGTGCCAGCAGTGCAACCTTAGCGGGAGTTGGGATAGATACGCAGTATTTT

clone size: NA
J gene: TRBJ2-1
D gene: NA
V gene: TRBV24-1
CDR3 protein: CATSGFSNEQFF
CDR3 DNA: TGTGCCACCTCAGGGTTTTCAAATGAGCAGTTCTTC

clone size: once
J gene: TRBJ2-1
D gene: NA
V gene: TRBV6-5
CDR3 protein: CASSYQRGSYNEQFF
CDR3 DNA: TGTGCCAGCAGTTACCAACGGGGGTCCTACAATGAGCAGTTCTTC

clone size: NA
J gene: TRBJ2-7
D gene: TRBD1
V gene: TRBV6-5
CDR3 protein: CASSTGQGRPHEQYF
CDR3 DNA: TGTGCCAGCAGTACCGGACAGGGGAGACCCCACGAGCAGTACTTC

clone size: NA
J gene: TRBJ2-1
D gene: TRBD2
V gene: TRBV6-2/TRBV6-3
CDR3 protein: CASSSTTSGREFF
CDR3 DNA: TGTGCCAGCAGTTCTACGACTAGCGGGAGGGAATTCTTC

clone size: NA
J gene: TRBJ2-7
D gene: NA
V gene: TRBV19
CDR3 protein: CASSTLGGSAVYEQYF
CDR3 DNA: TGTGCCAGTAGTACATTGGGTGGCTCCGCGGTCTACGAGCAGTACTTC

clone size: NA
J gene: TRBJ1-4
D gene: TRBD1
V gene: TRBV19
CDR3 protein: CASSMSLAGGFEKLFF
CDR3 DNA: TGTGCCAGTAGTATGAGCCTGGCAGGGGGCTTCGAAAAACTGTTTTTT

clone size: NA
J gene: TRBJ2-7
D gene: TRBD1
V gene: TRBV11-2
CDR3 protein: CASGGQGSRQYF
CDR3 DNA: TGTGCCAGCGGGGGACAGGGCAGCCGGCAGTACTTC

clone size: NA
J gene: TRBJ2-1
D gene: NA
V gene: TRBV11-3
CDR3 protein: CASSLGTATPNEQFF
CDR3 DNA: TGTGCCAGCAGCTTAGGGACAGCTACTCCCAATGAGCAGTTCTTC

clone size: NA
J gene: TRBJ1-2
D gene: NA
V gene: TRBV6-5
CDR3 protein: CASSDFRSDYGYTF
CDR3 DNA: TGTGCCAGCAGCGACTTCCGAAGTGACTATGGCTACACCTTC

clone size: NA
J gene: TRBJ1-5
D gene: NA
V gene: TRBV30
CDR3 protein: CAWSPDRSNQPQHF
CDR3 DNA: TGTGCCTGGAGTCCGGACAGAAGCAATCAGCCCCAGCATTTT

clone size: NA
J gene: TRBJ2-1
D gene: NA
V gene: TRBV7-2
CDR3 protein: CASSWTGEQFF
CDR3 DNA: TGTGCCAGCAGCTGGACGGGGGAGCAGTTCTTC

clone size: NA
J gene: TRBJ1-5
D gene: NA
V gene: TRBV12-3/TRBV12-4
CDR3 protein: CASSFGGGQPQHF
CDR3 DNA: TGTGCCAGCAGTTTCGGGGGGGGTCAGCCCCAGCATTTT

clone size: NA
J gene: TRBJ1-4
D gene: TRBD1
V gene: TRBV5-1
CDR3 protein: CASSLDGQGTGEKLFF
CDR3 DNA: TGCGCCAGCAGCTTGGACGGACAGGGGACTGGTGAAAAACTGTTTTTT

clone size: once
J gene: TRBJ2-3
D gene: NA
V gene: TRBV20-1
CDR3 protein: CSASARGGSTDTQYF
CDR3 DNA: TGCAGTGCTAGTGCCAGGGGCGGTAGCACAGATACGCAGTATTTT

clone size: NA
J gene: TRBJ2-3
D gene: TRBD2
V gene: TRBV18
CDR3 protein: CASSPRPSGSSIRDTQYF
CDR3 DNA: TGTGCCAGCTCACCACGGCCTAGCGGGAGCTCGATTAGAGATACGCAGTATTTT

clone size: once
J gene: TRBJ2-7
D gene: TRBD1
V gene: TRBV15
CDR3 protein: CATSIEPGQHYEQYF
CDR3 DNA: TGTGCCACCAGCATCGAACCGGGACAGCACTACGAGCAGTACTTC

clone size: NA
J gene: TRBJ2-5
D gene: TRBD2
V gene: TRBV29-1
CDR3 protein: CSGGGEGTQYF
CDR3 DNA: TGCAGCGGGGGGGGAGAAGGGACCCAGTACTTC

clone size: NA
J gene: TRBJ1-4
D gene: TRBD1
V gene: TRBV19
CDR3 protein: CASSRQGPEKLFF
CDR3 DNA: TGTGCCAGTAGCAGACAGGGGCCGGAAAAACTGTTTTTT

clone size: NA
J gene: TRBJ2-1
D gene: TRBD1
V gene: TRBV6-4
CDR3 protein: CASSLGTGLFF
CDR3 DNA: TGTGCCAGCAGTTTGGGGACAGGCTTGTTCTTC

clone size: NA
J gene: TRBJ1-2
D gene: TRBD1
V gene: TRBV30
CDR3 protein: CAARDRGKKSYGYTF
CDR3 DNA: TGTGCCGCCCGGGACAGGGGGAAAAAAAGCTATGGCTACACCTTC

clone size: NA
J gene: TRBJ2-7
D gene: TRBD1
V gene: TRBV4-1
CDR3 protein: CASSRGFGTDSYEQYF
CDR3 DNA: TGCGCCAGCAGCAGGGGTTTTGGGACAGACTCCTACGAGCAGTACTTC

clone size: NA
J gene: TRBJ2-2
D gene: TRBD1
V gene: TRBV15
CDR3 protein: CATSDRQGVTGELFF
CDR3 DNA: TGTGCCACCAGCGACCGGCAGGGGGTGACCGGGGAGCTGTTTTTT

clone size: NA
J gene: TRBJ1-5
D gene: NA
V gene: TRBV2
CDR3 protein: CASRFQEDQPQHF
CDR3 DNA: TGTGCCAGCAGATTCCAGGAGGATCAGCCCCAGCATTTT

clone size: once
J gene: TRBJ2-7
D gene: TRBD1
V gene: TRBV30
CDR3 protein: CAWVRGQGVEQYF
CDR3 DNA: TGTGCCTGGGTGAGGGGCCAGGGGGTTGAGCAGTACTTC

clone size: few
J gene: TRBJ1-1
D gene: NA
V gene: TRBV27
CDR3 protein: CASSLLLNTEAFF
CDR3 DNA: TGTGCCAGCAGTTTACTTCTGAACACTGAAGCTTTCTTT

clone size: NA
J gene: TRBJ1-2
D gene: NA
V gene: TRBV4-1
CDR3 protein: CASSQDGGYGYTF
CDR3 DNA: TGCGCCAGCAGCCAAGACGGGGGCTATGGCTACACCTTC

clone size: NA
J gene: TRBJ1-4
D gene: NA
V gene: TRBV19
CDR3 protein: CASSIEGRGMKKLFF
CDR3 DNA: TGTGCCAGTAGTATAGAAGGACGGGGAATGAAAAAACTGTTTTTT

clone size: once
J gene: TRBJ2-3
D gene: TRBD2
V gene: TRBV9
CDR3 protein: CASNLAGSNTQYF
CDR3 DNA: TGTGCCAGCAATCTAGCGGGCTCGAATACGCAGTATTTT

clone size: NA
J gene: TRBJ2-7
D gene: TRBD2
V gene: TRBV29-1
CDR3 protein: CSVILAGGLYEQYF
CDR3 DNA: TGCAGCGTGATATTAGCGGGAGGTCTCTACGAGCAGTACTTC

clone size: NA
J gene: TRBJ1-5
D gene: NA
V gene: TRBV12-3/TRBV12-4
CDR3 protein: CASSPGDQPQHF
CDR3 DNA: TGTGCCAGCAGTCCCGGTGATCAGCCCCAGCATTTT

clone size: NA
J gene: TRBJ2-1
D gene: TRBD2
V gene: TRBV19
CDR3 protein: CASSILGAGGPRGEQFF
CDR3 DNA: TGTGCCAGTAGTATTTTAGGGGCGGGAGGGCCTAGAGGTGAGCAGTTCTTC

clone size: NA
J gene: TRBJ2-5
D gene: TRBD1
V gene: TRBV7-2
CDR3 protein: CASSLVPPGGLKETQYF
CDR3 DNA: TGTGCCAGCAGCTTAGTTCCCCCAGGGGGCTTGAAAGAGACCCAGTACTTC

clone size: NA
J gene: TRBJ2-7
D gene: TRBD1
V gene: TRBV11-2
CDR3 protein: CASSFETPGQGYHEQYF
CDR3 DNA: TGTGCCAGCAGCTTTGAAACGCCGGGACAGGGATACCATGAGCAGTACTTC

clone size: NA
J gene: TRBJ1-2
D gene: NA
V gene: TRBV15
CDR3 protein: CATSRVERGGYTF
CDR3 DNA: TGTGCCACCAGCAGAGTTGAACGAGGGGGCTACACCTTC

clone size: NA
J gene: TRBJ1-1
D gene: NA
V gene: TRBV11-3
CDR3 protein: CASSLEGDTEAFF
CDR3 DNA: TGTGCCAGCAGTCTAGAAGGGGACACTGAAGCTTTCTTT

clone size: NA
J gene: TRBJ1-2
D gene: NA
V gene: TRBV19
CDR3 protein: CASSIAGGRYSGVRYGYTF
CDR3 DNA: TGTGCCAGTAGTATAGCCGGTGGCCGATACTCCGGAGTTCGGTATGGCTACACCTTC

clone size: NA
J gene: TRBJ2-5
D gene: NA
V gene: TRBV4-1
CDR3 protein: CASSQVFARLLETQYF
CDR3 DNA: TGCGCCAGCAGCCAAGTCTTCGCCCGACTACTGGAGACCCAGTACTTC

clone size: NA
J gene: TRBJ2-1
D gene: TRBD2
V gene: TRBV7-9
CDR3 protein: CASLGTSGLEPRNNEQFF
CDR3 DNA: TGTGCCAGCCTCGGGACTAGCGGGTTAGAGCCCCGGAACAATGAGCAGTTCTTC

clone size: NA
J gene: TRBJ2-5
D gene: NA
V gene: TRBV10-3
CDR3 protein: CAGRSGTDETQYF
CDR3 DNA: TGTGCCGGCCGATCCGGGACTGATGAGACCCAGTACTTC

clone size: NA
J gene: TRBJ1-2
D gene: TRBD1
V gene: TRBV5-6
CDR3 protein: CASSFGQDLYGYTF
CDR3 DNA: TGTGCCAGCAGCTTTGGACAGGACCTCTATGGCTACACCTTC